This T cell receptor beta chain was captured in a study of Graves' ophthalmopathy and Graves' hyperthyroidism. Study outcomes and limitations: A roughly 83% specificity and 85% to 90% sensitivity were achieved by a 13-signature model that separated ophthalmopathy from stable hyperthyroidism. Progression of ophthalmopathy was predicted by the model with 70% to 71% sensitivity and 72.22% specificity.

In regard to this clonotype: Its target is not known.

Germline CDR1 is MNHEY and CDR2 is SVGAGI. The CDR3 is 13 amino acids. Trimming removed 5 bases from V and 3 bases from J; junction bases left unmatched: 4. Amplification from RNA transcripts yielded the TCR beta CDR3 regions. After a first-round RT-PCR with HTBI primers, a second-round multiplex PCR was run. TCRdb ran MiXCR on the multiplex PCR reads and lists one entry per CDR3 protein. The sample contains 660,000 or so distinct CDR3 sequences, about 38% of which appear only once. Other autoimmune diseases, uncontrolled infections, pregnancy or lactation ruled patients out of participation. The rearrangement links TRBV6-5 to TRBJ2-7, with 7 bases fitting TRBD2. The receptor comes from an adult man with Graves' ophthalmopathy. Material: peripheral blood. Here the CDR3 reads CASSGREFYEQYF. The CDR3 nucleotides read TGTGCCAGCAGTGGGAGGGAGTTCTACGAGCAGTACTTC.